Following are 17 T cell receptor beta chains from one sample sequenced in a study of blood T cell repertoires in COVID-19. Assay: immunoSEQ multiplex PCR; the TCRdb copy retains only in-frame clones and omits some. The sample records about 220,000 clones, roughly 84% being singletons. The specimen sequenced was peripheral blood. Every receptor here comes from a woman aged 80 or older with acute or convalescent COVID-19.

The rearrangement links TRBV2 to TRBJ1-3; tentative D call: TRBD1 (5 bases). V shed 0 bases and J shed 2 bases, with 11 bases lying between them. The CDR3 is 16 amino acids. CDR1 and CDR2 (germline): SNHLY, FYNNEI. CDR3 sequence reads: CASSEATGGAGNTIYF. The CDR3 DNA is TGTGCCAGCAGTGAAGCGACCGGGGGAGCTGGAAACACCATATATTTT. The whole variable domain, filled in from reference TRBV2 and TRBJ1-3, reads EPEVTQTPSHQVTQMGQEVILRCVPISNHLYFYWYRQILGQKVEFLVSFYNNEISEKSEIFDDQFSVERPDGSNFTLKIRSTKLEDSAMYFCASSEATGGAGNTIYFGEGSWLTVV.

The chain combines TRBV30 with TRBJ2-5; possible D gene TRBD2, 7 bases. The CDR3 consists of 14 residues. Trimming removed 6 bases from V and 7 bases from J, with 21 bases in between. Looked up from germline, CDR1 is GTSNPN and CDR2 is SVGIG (reference sequence). CDR3 protein: CACPLGGGLGTQYF. The CDR3 DNA sequence: TGTGCCTGTCCCCTTGGGGGGGGGCTGGGGACCCAGTACTTC.

V is TRBV7-3 and J is TRBJ2-7, with D maybe TRBD2 (5 bases). In germline, CDR1 is SGHTA, CDR2 FQGTGA. V dropped 2 bases and J dropped 7 bases, with 15 bases sitting between them. The CDR3 has 14 residues. CDR3 protein: CASSLAGGASEQYF. The DNA of the CDR3 is TGTGCCAGCAGCTTAGCGGGTGGAGCATCTGAGCAGTACTTC.

The genes are TRBV7-9 and TRBJ2-7, with 10 bases that match TRBD1. The CDR3 length is 14 residues. V gave up 6 bases and J gave up 6 bases; unmatched junction bases: 8. CDR1 is SEHNR and CDR2 is FQNEAQ in the germline V gene (reference sequence). CDR3 sequence (DNA): TGTGCCAGCAGTTTCCGGGACAGGGGAACCGAGCAGTACTTC. It translates to CASSFRDRGTEQYF.

Written as DNA, the CDR3 is TGTGCCAGTAGTCCCACAGGGGGAGTCTATGGCTACACCTTC. As protein: CASSPTGGVYGYTF. The gene calls are TRBV19 and TRBJ1-2; 8 nucleotides agree with TRBD1. Germline CDR1 is LNHDA and CDR2 is SQIVND (reference sequence). V was pared by 5 bases and J by 4 bases, with 6 bases of the junction left unmatched. The CDR3 consists of 14 residues.

Comments on this clone: This could be a read error, since a much larger clone is one nucleotide away. This chain joins TRBV7-8 and TRBJ1-2, with 9 positions matching TRBD1. There are 13 residues in the CDR3. The junction had 1 base not matched to a gene; V was cut back by 4 bases and J by 4 bases. Germline V lookup: CDR1 SGHVS, CDR2 FQNEAQ. CDR3 in amino acids: CASSSGQGYGYTF. The DNA for the CDR3 is TGTGCCAGCAGCTCGGGACAGGGCTATGGCTACACCTTC.

V is TRBV10-3 and J is TRBJ1-4; maybe TRBD1 (5 bases). This CDR3 comprises 14 residues. Per the germline V gene, CDR1 is ENHRY and CDR2 is SYGVKD. Trimming took off 6 bases at V and 7 bases at J, with 15 bases between the two ends. The CDR3 DNA reads TGTGCCATCAGCAAGGAAGGGGCCGGTGAAAAACTGTTTTTT. Its protein product is CAISKEGAGEKLFF.

V is TRBV18 and J is TRBJ2-2; D is perhaps TRBD2 (6 bases). Germline V gene lookup returns CDR1 KGHSH and CDR2 LQKENI. The CDR3 is 14 residues long. Between the trimmed V and J ends, which lost 3 bases and 3 bases, there was a span of 8 bases. The chain's CDR3 is CASSPAGHTGELFF. CDR3 sequence (DNA): TGTGCCAGCTCACCCGCGGGGCACACCGGGGAGCTGTTTTTT.

This chain joins TRBV7-9 and TRBJ1-1; D possibly corresponds to TRBD1 (5 bases). The CDR3 contains 15 residues. The germline V gene encodes CDR1 SEHNR and CDR2 FQNEAQ (reference sequence). V was shortened by 1 base and J by 2 bases, with 11 bases between the two germline ends. CDR3 DNA sequence: TGTGCCAGCAGCTTAGACGGGGGACCTAACACTGAAGCTTTCTTT. Residues: CASSLDGGPNTEAFF.

This chain connects TRBV19 to TRBJ2-7, with D perhaps matching TRBD1 (6 bases). CDR1 LNHDA and CDR2 SQIVND come from the germline V gene (reference sequence). V lost 6 bases to trimming and J lost 3 bases, with 15 bases between them. CDR3 length equals 14 residues. The CDR3 spells CASSLRGDYYEQYF. The DNA for the CDR3 is TGTGCCAGTAGCCTCAGGGGCGATTACTACGAGCAGTACTTC. Based on the CDR3 plus reference TRBV19 and TRBJ2-7, the full variable domain is DGGITQSPKYLFRKEGQNVTLSCEQNLNHDAMYWYRQDPGQGLRLIYYSQIVNDFQKGDIAEGYSVSREKKESFPLTVTSAQKNPTAFYLCASSLRGDYYEQYFGPGTRLTVT.

This clone was seen just once. The rearrangement links TRBV10-3 to TRBJ2-1, with TRBD1 matching 9 bases. Germline V gene data show CDR1 as ENHRY and CDR2 as SYGVKD. The CDR3 covers 14 residues. J was trimmed by 6 bases and V by 7 bases; bases with no gene match: 7. As DNA, the CDR3 is TGTGCCATCAAGGGGACAGGGATTATCAATGAGCAGTTCTTC. Amino acid sequence: CAIKGTGIINEQFF.

The genes are TRBV10-3 and TRBJ2-5; the match to TRBD2 covers 9 bases. Trimming at V came to 0 bases and at J to 5 bases, leaving 10 bases not matched to a gene. The CDR3 contains 17 residues. Germline values: CDR1 ENHRY, CDR2 SYGVKD. DNA for the CDR3: TGTGCCATCAGTGAGTCGAGAAGAGCGGGGGGCGGGGAGACCCAGTACTTC. It yields the protein CAISESRRAGGGETQYF.

This sequence joins TRBV11-2 and TRBJ1-1; 10 nucleotides match TRBD1. The length of the CDR3 is 14 residues. The V segment lost 4 bases and the J segment 6 bases; nucleotides outside the gene matches: 5. The germline CDR1 and CDR2 sequences are SGHAT and FQNNGV. The CDR3 region has the DNA TGTGCCAGCAGCTACGGACAGGGGGACGCTGAAGCTTTCTTT. This sequence encodes CASSYGQGDAEAFF.

The rearrangement links TRBV7-3 to TRBJ2-7; tentative D call: TRBD1 (5 bases). CDR1 and CDR2 (germline): SGHTA, FQGTGA. The CDR3 spans 13 residues. Trimming pared 5 bases from V and 4 bases from J, leaving 12 bases between. CDR3 nucleotide sequence: TGTGCCAGCAGCCCAGGGCCCGGGTACGAGCAGTACTTC. Its protein is CASSPGPGYEQYF.

The chain links TRBV3-1 (or the pseudogene TRBV3-2) to TRBJ1-6; 7 bases fit TRBD1. The CDR3 spans 15 residues. Trimming removed 6 bases from V and 7 bases from J; junction bases left unmatched: 9. Germline assignment: CDR1 LGHDT and CDR2 YNNKEL (reference sequence). The CDR3 sequence is CASRPQARGNSPLHF. The CDR3 DNA reads TGTGCCAGCAGACCCCAGGCCAGGGGGAATTCACCCCTCCACTTT.

At least ten counts were recorded for this clone. In DNA form, the CDR3 reads TGTGCCAGCAGCGCGGGACTTGGGGCCTATGGCTACACCTTC. It is translated as CASSAGLGAYGYTF. The chain is built from TRBV6-5 and TRBJ1-2; D perhaps matches TRBD1 (5 bases). Trimming removed 6 bases from V and 4 bases from J, with 15 bases in between. Germline V gives CDR1 MNHEY, CDR2 SVGAGI. This CDR3 comprises 14 residues.

This chain connects TRBV2 to TRBJ2-5; D is ambiguous. Germline lookup yields CDR1 SNHLY and CDR2 FYNNEI. Deletions cut 2 bases from V and 3 bases from J, with 7 bases between. The CDR3 spans 13 residues. The CDR3 region has the DNA TGTGCCAGCAGTGAACGGCTAGAAGAGACCCAGTACTTC. Residues: CASSERLEETQYF.